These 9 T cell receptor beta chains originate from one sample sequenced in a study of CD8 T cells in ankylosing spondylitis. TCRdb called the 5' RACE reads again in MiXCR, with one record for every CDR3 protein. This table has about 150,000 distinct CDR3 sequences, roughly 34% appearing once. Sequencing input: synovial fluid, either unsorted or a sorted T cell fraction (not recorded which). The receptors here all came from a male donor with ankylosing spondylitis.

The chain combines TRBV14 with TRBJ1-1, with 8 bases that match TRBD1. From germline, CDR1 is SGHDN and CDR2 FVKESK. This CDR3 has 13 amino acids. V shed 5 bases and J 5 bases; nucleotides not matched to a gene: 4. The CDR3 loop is CASSVRTGTEAFF. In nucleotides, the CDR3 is TGTGCCAGCAGCGTCCGGACAGGGACTGAAGCTTTCTTT. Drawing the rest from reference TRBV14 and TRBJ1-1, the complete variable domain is EAGVTQFPSHSVIEKGQTVTLRCDPISGHDNLYWYRRVMGKEIKFLLHFVKESKQDESGMPNNRFLAERTGGTYSTLKVQPAELEDSGVYFCASSVRTGTEAFFGQGTRLTVV.

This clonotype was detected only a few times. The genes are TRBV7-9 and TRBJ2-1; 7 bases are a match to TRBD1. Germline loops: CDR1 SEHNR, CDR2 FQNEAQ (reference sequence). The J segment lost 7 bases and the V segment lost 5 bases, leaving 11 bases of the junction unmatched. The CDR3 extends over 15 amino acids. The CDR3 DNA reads TGTGCCAGCAGCCCGCATTTGACAGGGTCGAATGAGCAGTTCTTC. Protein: CASSPHLTGSNEQFF.

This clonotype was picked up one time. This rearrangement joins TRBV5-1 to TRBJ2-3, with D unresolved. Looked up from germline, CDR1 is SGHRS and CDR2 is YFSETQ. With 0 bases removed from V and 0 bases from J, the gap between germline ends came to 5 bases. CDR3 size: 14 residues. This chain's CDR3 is CASSLDLSTDTQYF. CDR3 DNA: TGCGCCAGCAGCTTGGACTTAAGCACAGATACGCAGTATTTT.

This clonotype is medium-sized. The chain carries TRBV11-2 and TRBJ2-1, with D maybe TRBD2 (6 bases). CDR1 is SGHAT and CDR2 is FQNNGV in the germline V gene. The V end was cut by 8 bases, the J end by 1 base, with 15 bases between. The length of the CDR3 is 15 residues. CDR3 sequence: CASVEGGASYNEQFF. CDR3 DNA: TGTGCCAGCGTCGAGGGCGGGGCGTCCTACAATGAGCAGTTCTTC.

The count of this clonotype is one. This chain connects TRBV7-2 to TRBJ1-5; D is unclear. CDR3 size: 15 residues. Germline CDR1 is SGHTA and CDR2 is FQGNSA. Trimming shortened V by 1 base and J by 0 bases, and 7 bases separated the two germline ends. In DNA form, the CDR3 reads TGTGCCAGCAGCTTAGAGGGTCATAGCAATCAGCCCCAGCATTTT. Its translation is CASSLEGHSNQPQHF.

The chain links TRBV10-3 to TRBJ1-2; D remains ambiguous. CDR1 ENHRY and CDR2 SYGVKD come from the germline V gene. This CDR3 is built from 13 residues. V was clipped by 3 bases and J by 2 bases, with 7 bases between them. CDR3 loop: CAISETDNYGYTF. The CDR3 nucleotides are TGTGCCATCAGTGAAACAGACAACTATGGCTACACCTTC.

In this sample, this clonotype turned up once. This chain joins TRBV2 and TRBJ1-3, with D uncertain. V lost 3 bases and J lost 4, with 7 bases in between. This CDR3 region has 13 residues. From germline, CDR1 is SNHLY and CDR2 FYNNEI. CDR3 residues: CASSEGPGNTIYF. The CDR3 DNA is TGTGCCAGCAGTGAGGGCCCCGGAAACACCATATATTTT.

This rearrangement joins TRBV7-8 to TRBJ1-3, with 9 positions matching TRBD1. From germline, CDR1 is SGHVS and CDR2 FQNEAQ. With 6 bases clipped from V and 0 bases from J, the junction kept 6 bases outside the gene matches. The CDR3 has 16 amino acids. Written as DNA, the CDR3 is TGTGCCAGCAGTCGACAGGGGGGAAGCTCTGGAAACACCATATATTTT. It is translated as CASSRQGGSSGNTIYF. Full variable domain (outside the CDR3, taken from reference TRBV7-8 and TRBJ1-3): GAGVSQSPRYKVAKRGQDVALRCDPISGHVSLFWYQQALGQGPEFLTYFQNEAQLDKSGLPSDRFFAERPEGSVSTLKIQRTQQEDSAVYLCASSRQGGSSGNTIYFGEGSWLTVV.

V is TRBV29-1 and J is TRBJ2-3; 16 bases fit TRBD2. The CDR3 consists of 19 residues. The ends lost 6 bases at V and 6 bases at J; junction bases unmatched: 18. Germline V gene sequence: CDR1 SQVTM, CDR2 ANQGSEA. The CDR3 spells CSVRAPGGLAGGRADTQYF. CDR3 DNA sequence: TGCAGCGTGAGGGCTCCCGGGGGACTAGCGGGAGGGCGGGCGGATACGCAGTATTTT.